This record covers a single T cell receptor (beta chain). Its specificity is not known. This CDR3 comprises 14 residues. Per germline, CDR1 ENHRY and CDR2 SYGVKD. V was clipped by 2 bases and J by 0 bases, with 5 bases between them. This specimen comes from a study of a mutant IDH1 vaccine in newly diagnosed glioma. Study-level information: Sex distribution of treated patients was roughly 60% male and about 38% female; mean age was 40.4 years. Patients had received radiotherapy, temozolomide, or both previously, most receiving both.

The time point here: week 5, during vaccination. Doses of 300 ug of mutant IDH1 20-mer peptide were given with topical imiquimod. Tumors from donors were new WHO grade 3 or 4 IDH1-mutant astrocytomas with ATRX loss. Measured with immunoSEQ multiplex PCR; TCRdb has only the in-frame clones, and not every one. This sample yields over 50,000 clones, of which 85% to 90% are seen a single time; approximately 4.2% belongs to the top ten. Study observations and caveats: Changes in the top peripheral T cell clonotypes seemingly had no bearing on pseudoprogression.

The TCR was taken from a woman between 40 and 55 years old with glioma. This rearrangement joins TRBV10-3 to TRBJ1-3, with D unclear. Material: PBMCs, obtained from a glioma patient whose treatment included an IDH1 peptide vaccine. The DNA of the CDR3 is TGTGCCATCAGTGAGGTCAGCTCTGGAAACACCATATATTTT. The encoded protein is CAISEVSSGNTIYF.